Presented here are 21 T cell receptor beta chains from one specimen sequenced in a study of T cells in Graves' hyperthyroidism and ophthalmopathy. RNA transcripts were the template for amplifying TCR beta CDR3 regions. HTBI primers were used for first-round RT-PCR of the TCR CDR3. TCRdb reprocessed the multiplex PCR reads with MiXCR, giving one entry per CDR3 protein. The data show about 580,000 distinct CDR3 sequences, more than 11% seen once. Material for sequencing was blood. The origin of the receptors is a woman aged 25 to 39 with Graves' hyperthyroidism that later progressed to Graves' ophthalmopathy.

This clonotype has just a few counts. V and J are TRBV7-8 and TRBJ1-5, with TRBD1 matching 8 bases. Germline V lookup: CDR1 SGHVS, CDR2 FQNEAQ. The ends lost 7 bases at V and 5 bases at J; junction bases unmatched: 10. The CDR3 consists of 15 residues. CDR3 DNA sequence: TGTGCCAGCACGCTCAGGGGGCGCGGGGATCAGCCCCAGCATTTT. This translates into CASTLRGRGDQPQHF.

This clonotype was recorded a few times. Here the CDR3 reads CASTKSDSQETQYF. CDR3 coding DNA: TGTGCCAGCACCAAATCCGACAGCCAAGAGACCCAGTACTTC. This chain links TRBV6-5 with TRBJ2-5; D perhaps matches TRBD1 (5 bases). The CDR3 length is 14 residues. Trimming took off 7 bases at V and 1 base at J, with 13 bases between the two ends. The germline V gene encodes CDR1 MNHEY and CDR2 SVGAGI.

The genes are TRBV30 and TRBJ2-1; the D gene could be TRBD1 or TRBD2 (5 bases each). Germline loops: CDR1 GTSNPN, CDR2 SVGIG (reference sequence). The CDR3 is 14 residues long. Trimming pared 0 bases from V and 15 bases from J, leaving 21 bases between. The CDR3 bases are TGTGCCTGGAGTGTACGCAGAGGGGCAATGAGGGGGTTCTTC. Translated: CAWSVRRGAMRGFF.

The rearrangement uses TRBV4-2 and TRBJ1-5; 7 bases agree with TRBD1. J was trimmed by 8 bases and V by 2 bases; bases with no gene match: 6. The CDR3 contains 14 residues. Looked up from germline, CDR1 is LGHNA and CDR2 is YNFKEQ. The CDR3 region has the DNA TGTGCCAGCAGCCAACAGGGGGAAGGGGAGCCCCAGCATTTT. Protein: CASSQQGEGEPQHF.

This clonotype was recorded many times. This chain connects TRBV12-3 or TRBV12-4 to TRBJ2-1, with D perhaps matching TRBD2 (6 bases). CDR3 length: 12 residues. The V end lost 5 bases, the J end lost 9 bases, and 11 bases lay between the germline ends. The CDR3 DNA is TGTGCCAGCAGTCGACTAGGACTTGAGCAGTTCTTC. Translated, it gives CASSRLGLEQFF.

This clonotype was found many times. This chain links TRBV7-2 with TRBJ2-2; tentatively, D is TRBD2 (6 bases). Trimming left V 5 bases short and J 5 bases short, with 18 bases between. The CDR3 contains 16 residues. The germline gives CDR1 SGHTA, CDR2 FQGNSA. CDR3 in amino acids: CASSGSRASVTGELFF. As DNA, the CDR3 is TGTGCCAGCAGCGGAAGTCGGGCTAGCGTTACCGGGGAGCTGTTTTTT.

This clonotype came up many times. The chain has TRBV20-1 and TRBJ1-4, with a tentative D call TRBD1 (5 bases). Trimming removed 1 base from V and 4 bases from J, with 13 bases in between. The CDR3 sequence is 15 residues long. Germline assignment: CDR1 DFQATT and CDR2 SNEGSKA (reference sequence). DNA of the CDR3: TGCAGTGCTAGAGTCCCGGGACGGAGTAATGAAAAACTGTTTTTT. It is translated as CSARVPGRSNEKLFF.

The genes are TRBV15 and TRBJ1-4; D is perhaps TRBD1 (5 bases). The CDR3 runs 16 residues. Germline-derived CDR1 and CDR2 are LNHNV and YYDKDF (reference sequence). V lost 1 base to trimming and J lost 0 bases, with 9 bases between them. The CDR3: CATSRVGVATNEKLFF. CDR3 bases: TGTGCCACCAGCAGAGTGGGGGTTGCAACTAATGAAAAACTGTTTTTT.

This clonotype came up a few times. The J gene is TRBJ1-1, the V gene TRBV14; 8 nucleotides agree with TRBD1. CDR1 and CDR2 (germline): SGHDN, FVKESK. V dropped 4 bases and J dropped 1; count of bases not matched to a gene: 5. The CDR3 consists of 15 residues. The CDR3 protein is CASSPGTGENTEAFF. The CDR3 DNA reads TGTGCCAGCAGCCCCGGGACAGGTGAGAACACTGAAGCTTTCTTT. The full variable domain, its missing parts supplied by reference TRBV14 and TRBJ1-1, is EAGVTQFPSHSVIEKGQTVTLRCDPISGHDNLYWYRRVMGKEIKFLLHFVKESKQDESGMPNNRFLAERTGGTYSTLKVQPAELEDSGVYFCASSPGTGENTEAFFGQGTRLTVV.

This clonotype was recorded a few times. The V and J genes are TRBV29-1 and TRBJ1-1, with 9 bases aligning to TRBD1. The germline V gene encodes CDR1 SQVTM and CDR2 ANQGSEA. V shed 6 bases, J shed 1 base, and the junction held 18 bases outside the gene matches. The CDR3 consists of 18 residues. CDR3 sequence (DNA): TGCAGCGTGCTTGGCCTGTTTCGGGACAGGGTGTCGAACACTGAAGCTTTCTTT. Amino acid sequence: CSVLGLFRDRVSNTEAFF. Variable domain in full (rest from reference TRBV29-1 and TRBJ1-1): SAVISQKPSRDICQRGTSLTIQCQVDSQVTMMFWYRQQPGQSLTLIATANQGSEATYESGFVIDKFPISRPNLTFSTLTVSNMSPEDSSIYLCSVLGLFRDRVSNTEAFFGQGTRLTVV.

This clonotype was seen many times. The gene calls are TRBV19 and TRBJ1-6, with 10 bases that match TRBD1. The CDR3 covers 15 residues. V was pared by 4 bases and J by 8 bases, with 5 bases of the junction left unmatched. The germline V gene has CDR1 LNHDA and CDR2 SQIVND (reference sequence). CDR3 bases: TGTGCCAGTAGTACCACCGGGACAGGGGATTCACCCCTCCACTTT. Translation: CASSTTGTGDSPLHF. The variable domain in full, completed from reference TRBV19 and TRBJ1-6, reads DGGITQSPKYLFRKEGQNVTLSCEQNLNHDAMYWYRQDPGQGLRLIYYSQIVNDFQKGDIAEGYSVSREKKESFPLTVTSAQKNPTAFYLCASSTTGTGDSPLHFGNGTRLTVT.

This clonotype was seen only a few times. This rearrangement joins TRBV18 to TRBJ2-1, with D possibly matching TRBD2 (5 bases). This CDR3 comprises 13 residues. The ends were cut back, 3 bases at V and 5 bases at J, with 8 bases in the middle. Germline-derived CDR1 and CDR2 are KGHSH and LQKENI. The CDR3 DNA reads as TGTGCCAGCTCACCGAGGGAAGACAATGAGCAGTTCTTC. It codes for CASSPREDNEQFF.

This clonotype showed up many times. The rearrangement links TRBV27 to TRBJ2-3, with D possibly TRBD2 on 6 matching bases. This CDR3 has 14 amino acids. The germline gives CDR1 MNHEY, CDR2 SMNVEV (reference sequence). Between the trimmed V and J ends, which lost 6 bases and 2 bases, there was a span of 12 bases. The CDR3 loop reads CASSFWTNTDTQYF. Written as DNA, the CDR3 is TGTGCCAGCAGCTTTTGGACTAACACAGATACGCAGTATTTT.

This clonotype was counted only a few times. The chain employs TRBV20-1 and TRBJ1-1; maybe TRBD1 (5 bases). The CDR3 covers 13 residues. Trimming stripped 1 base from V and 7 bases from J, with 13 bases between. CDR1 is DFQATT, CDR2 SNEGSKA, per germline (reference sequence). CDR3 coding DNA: TGCAGTGCTAGAGGACCCCGGGGCAATGAAGCTTTCTTT. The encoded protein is CSARGPRGNEAFF.

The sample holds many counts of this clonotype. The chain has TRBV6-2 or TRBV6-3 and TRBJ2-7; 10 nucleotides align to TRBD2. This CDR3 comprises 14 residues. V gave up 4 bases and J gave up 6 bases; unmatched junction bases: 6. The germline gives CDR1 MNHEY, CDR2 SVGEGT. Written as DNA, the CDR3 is TGTGCCAGCAGTTTCCCTAGCGGGAGTTCCGAGCAGTACTTC. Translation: CASSFPSGSSEQYF.

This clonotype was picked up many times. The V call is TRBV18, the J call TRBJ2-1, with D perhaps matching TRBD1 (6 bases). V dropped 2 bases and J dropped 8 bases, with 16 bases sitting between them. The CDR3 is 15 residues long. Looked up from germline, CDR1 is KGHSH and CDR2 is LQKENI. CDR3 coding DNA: TGTGCCAGCTCACCAAGGGACACGGGGTCGGATGAGCAGTTCTTC. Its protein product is CASSPRDTGSDEQFF.

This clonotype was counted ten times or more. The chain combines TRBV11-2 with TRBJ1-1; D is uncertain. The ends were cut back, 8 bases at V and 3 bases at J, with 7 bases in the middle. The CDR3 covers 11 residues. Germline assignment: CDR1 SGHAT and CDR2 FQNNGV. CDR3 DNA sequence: TGTGCCAGCGTTGGGGACACTGAAGCTTTCTTT. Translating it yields CASVGDTEAFF. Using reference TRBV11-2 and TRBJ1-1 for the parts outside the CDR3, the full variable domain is EAGVAQSPRYKIIEKRQSVAFWCNPISGHATLYWYQQILGQGPKLLIQFQNNGVVDDSQLPKDRFSAERLKGVDSTLKIQPAKLEDSAVYLCASVGDTEAFFGQGTRLTVV.

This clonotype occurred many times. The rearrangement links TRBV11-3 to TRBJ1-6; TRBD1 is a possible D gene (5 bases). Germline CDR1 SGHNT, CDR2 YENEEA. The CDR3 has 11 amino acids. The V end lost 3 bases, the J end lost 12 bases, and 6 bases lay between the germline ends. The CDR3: CASSFRGPLHF. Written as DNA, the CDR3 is TGTGCCAGCAGCTTTAGGGGACCCCTCCACTTT.

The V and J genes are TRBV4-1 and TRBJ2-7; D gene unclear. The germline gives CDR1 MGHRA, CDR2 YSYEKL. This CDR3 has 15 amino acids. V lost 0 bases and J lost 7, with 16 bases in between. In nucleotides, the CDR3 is TGCGCCAGCAGCCAAGATTGGGTTGGAGTGGGGGAGCAGTACTTC. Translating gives CASSQDWVGVGEQYF.

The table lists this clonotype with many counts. CDR3 sequence (DNA): TGTGCCAGCAGCTTTGGGGGCGCGGCTGAAGCTTTCTTT. Encoded protein: CASSFGGAAEAFF. This chain links TRBV7-3 with TRBJ1-1; D is perhaps TRBD1 (6 bases). With 3 bases removed from V and 6 bases from J, the gap between germline ends came to 11 bases. The CDR3 is made up of 13 amino acids. CDR1 and CDR2 from the germline V gene are SGHTA and FQGTGA.

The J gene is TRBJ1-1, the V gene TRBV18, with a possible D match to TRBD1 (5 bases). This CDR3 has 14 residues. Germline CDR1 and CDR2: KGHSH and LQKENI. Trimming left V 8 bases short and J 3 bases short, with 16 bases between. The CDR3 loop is CASHKGEGDTEAFF. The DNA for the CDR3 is TGTGCCAGCCACAAAGGGGAGGGTGACACTGAAGCTTTCTTT.